One and the same sample provided the 2 T cell receptor beta chains below, sequenced in a study of shared clonotypes between healthy human individuals. Measured with immunoSEQ multiplex PCR; TCRdb has only the in-frame clones, and not every one. The sample has about 690,000 clones, roughly 87% seen once. Sequences were obtained from memory CD8+ T cells from PBMCs. Sample subset: CD45RO+ cells pooled with CCR7-negative TemRA cells. These receptors originate from a man aged 18 to 30 in good health. Some clones in this sample may be carry-over from other donors' samples.

This clone was detected once. J is TRBJ2-7 and V is TRBV2; TRBD1 or TRBD2 may be the D gene (6 bases each). The ends were cut back, 8 bases at V and 6 bases at J, with 20 bases in the middle. The CDR3 spans 14 residues. Germline loops: CDR1 SNHLY, CDR2 FYNNEI. Here the CDR3 reads CASRLGGAAVEQYF. In DNA, the CDR3 is TGTGCCAGCCGGCTGGGGGGCGCGGCTGTCGAGCAGTACTTC.

This clone appeared once. Additional DNA sequences in this sample encode the identical CDR3. The V call is TRBV9, the J call TRBJ1-4; D is perhaps TRBD1 (6 bases). Germline CDR1 and CDR2: SGDLS and YYNGEE. This CDR3 contains 14 residues. Trimming left V 0 bases short and J 7 bases short, with 10 bases between. The CDR3 region has the DNA TGTGCCAGCAGCGTAGGAGGGGGTGGTGAAAAACTGTTTTTT. It encodes CASSVGGGGEKLFF.